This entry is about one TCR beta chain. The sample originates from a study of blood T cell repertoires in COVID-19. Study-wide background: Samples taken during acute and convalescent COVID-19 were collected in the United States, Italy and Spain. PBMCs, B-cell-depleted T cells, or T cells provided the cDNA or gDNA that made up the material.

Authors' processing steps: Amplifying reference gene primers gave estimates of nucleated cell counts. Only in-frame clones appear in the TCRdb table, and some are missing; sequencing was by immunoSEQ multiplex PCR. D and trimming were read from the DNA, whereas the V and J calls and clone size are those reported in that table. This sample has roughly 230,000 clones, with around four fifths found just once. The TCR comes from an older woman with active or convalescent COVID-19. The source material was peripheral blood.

CDR3 nucleotides: TGTGCCAGCAGCCTGAAAAGGGGTCTTGAGACCCAGTACTTC. Its translation is CASSLKRGLETQYF. The gene calls are TRBV7-6 and TRBJ2-5; D may be TRBD1 (5 bases). Germline V gene data show CDR1 as SGHVS and CDR2 as FNYEAQ. Deletions cut 5 bases from V and 5 bases from J, with 15 bases between. This CDR3 region has 14 residues.